A single sample gave rise to the 21 T cell receptor beta chains below, sequenced in a study of cytomegalovirus exposure and HLA in healthy donors. In the PCR, 60 Vbeta and 13 Jbeta primers were used. The method was immunoSEQ multiplex PCR; TCRdb's version includes in-frame clones alone and lacks a portion of them. Here the sample spans 95,000 to 100,000 clones, less than 80% being singletons. Sequencing was performed on PBMCs. All receptors derive from a man aged 35-49 years in good health and CMV-seronegative.

The J gene is TRBJ2-2, the V gene TRBV9; D is ambiguous. The CDR3 covers 13 residues. V dropped 3 bases and J dropped 5 bases, with 8 bases sitting between them. Germline V gene lookup returns CDR1 SGDLS and CDR2 YYNGEE. The CDR3 region is CASSAVLTGELFF. The DNA for the CDR3 is TGTGCCAGCAGCGCCGTCTTAACCGGGGAGCTGTTTTTT.

The V and J genes are TRBV7-9 and TRBJ2-3; tentative D call: TRBD1 (7 bases). This CDR3 comprises 14 residues. CDR1 and CDR2 from the germline V gene are SEHNR and FQNEAQ (reference sequence). The V and J ends lost 3 bases and 6 bases respectively, with 13 bases between them. The CDR3 coding sequence is TGTGCCAGCAGCTTCGCGACAGGGACTGATACGCAGTATTTT. Protein sequence: CASSFATGTDTQYF. The entire variable domain, with the rest obtained from reference TRBV7-9 and TRBJ2-3, is as follows: DTGVSQNPRHKITKRGQNVTFRCDPISEHNRLYWYRQTLGQGPEFLTYFQNEAQLEKSRLLSDRFSAERPKGSFSTLEIQRTEQGDSAMYLCASSFATGTDTQYFGPGTRLTVL.

V gene TRBV19 combines with J gene TRBJ1-1, with 8 bases matching TRBD1. Trimming took 0 bases from V and 7 from J; bases not matched to a gene: 7. The CDR3 totals 15 residues. Germline CDR1 is LNHDA and CDR2 is SQIVND (reference sequence). CDR3 sequence reads: CASSIDARGHNEAFF. The CDR3 nucleotides are TGTGCCAGTAGTATAGATGCCAGGGGGCATAATGAAGCTTTCTTT.

The chain combines TRBV4-3 with TRBJ2-3, with TRBD2 as a possible D gene (7 bases). The ends were cut back, 0 bases at V and 4 bases at J, with 11 bases in the middle. There are 15 residues in the CDR3. From germline, CDR1 is LGHNA and CDR2 YSLEER. This CDR3 reads CASSQEGGGPDTQYF. CDR3 in DNA: TGCGCCAGCAGCCAAGAAGGGGGAGGGCCAGATACGCAGTATTTT.

The chain links TRBV7-3 to TRBJ1-6; D call uncertain. Germline V gene data show CDR1 as SGHTA and CDR2 as FQGTGA. V gave up 2 bases and J gave up 0 bases, with 5 bases separating them. The CDR3 spans 15 residues. In nucleotides, the CDR3 is TGTGCCAGCAGCTTATTCAGCTCCTATAATTCACCCCTCCACTTT. This sequence encodes CASSLFSSYNSPLHF.

V and J are TRBV9 and TRBJ2-1; TRBD2 agrees at 8 bases. Trimming removed 3 bases from V and 7 bases from J; junction bases left unmatched: 18. The CDR3 contains 18 residues. CDR1 is SGDLS, CDR2 YYNGEE, per germline. The DNA for the CDR3 is TGTGCCAGCAGCGCCTCCACTAGCGGCTCCATTCCTTTGAATGAGCAGTTCTTC. It yields the protein CASSASTSGSIPLNEQFF.

The CDR3 sequence: CASRTDPYNEQFF. DNA for the CDR3: TGTGCCAGCAGGACTGACCCCTACAATGAGCAGTTCTTC. This chain uses TRBV28 with TRBJ2-1; D not certain. This CDR3 contains 13 residues. Germline V CDR1 and CDR2: MDHEN, SYDVKM. Trimming pared 6 bases from V and 2 bases from J, leaving 8 bases between.

DNA of the CDR3: TGTGCCAGCAGCCTTTCCACAGGAGGGAATTCACCCCTCCACTTT. Residues: CASSLSTGGNSPLHF. The V call is TRBV9, the J call TRBJ1-6; D possibly corresponds to TRBD1 (5 bases). Per the germline V gene, CDR1 is SGDLS and CDR2 is YYNGEE. Trimming removed 4 bases from V and 7 bases from J, with 15 bases in between. The CDR3 consists of 15 residues.

This sequence joins TRBV4-1 and TRBJ2-3; maybe TRBD1 (6 bases). V was clipped by 0 bases and J by 0 bases, with 10 bases between them. Germline loops: CDR1 MGHRA, CDR2 YSYEKL. The CDR3 spans 16 residues. The CDR3, as DNA: TGCGCCAGCAGCCAAGAAGGTGGACAGAGCACAGATACGCAGTATTTT. Translated: CASSQEGGQSTDTQYF.

The CDR3 DNA reads as TGCGCCAGCAGCCCGGGGACATCCGAGAGCACAGATACGCAGTATTTT. This sequence encodes CASSPGTSESTDTQYF. V gene TRBV5-1 combines with J gene TRBJ2-3, with D possibly being TRBD1 (6 bases). This CDR3 has 16 residues. Trimming left V 4 bases short and J 0 bases short, with 15 bases between. The germline gives CDR1 SGHRS, CDR2 YFSETQ. Using reference TRBV5-1 and TRBJ2-3 for the parts outside the CDR3, the full variable domain is KAGVTQTPRYLIKTRGQQVTLSCSPISGHRSVSWYQQTPGQGLQFLFEYFSETQRNKGNFPGRFSGRQFSNSRSEMNVSTLELGDSALYLCASSPGTSESTDTQYFGPGTRLTVL.

The V and J genes are TRBV9 and TRBJ2-7; the match to TRBD1 covers 8 bases. The CDR3 consists of 15 residues. The trim removed 3 bases at V and 6 bases at J, leaving 11 bases unmatched. Germline V gene sequence: CDR1 SGDLS, CDR2 YYNGEE. The CDR3 region is CASSAVGQGQSEQYF. In nucleotides, the CDR3 is TGTGCCAGCAGCGCTGTTGGACAGGGTCAGAGCGAGCAGTACTTC.

The chain is built from TRBV9 and TRBJ1-1, with D possibly matching TRBD1 (5 bases). V was trimmed by 4 bases and J by 12 bases, leaving 16 bases between them. Germline V gene sequence: CDR1 SGDLS, CDR2 YYNGEE. The CDR3 extends over 12 amino acids. The DNA for the CDR3 is TGTGCCAGCAGCTTCTACGGGACTCCTCCTTTCTTT. Translation gives CASSFYGTPPFF.

The V and J genes are TRBV4-3 and TRBJ2-7; possibly TRBD1 for D (5 bases). Germline V gene data show CDR1 as LGHNA and CDR2 as YSLEER. CDR3 length: 14 residues. With 3 bases removed from V and 2 bases from J, the gap between germline ends came to 11 bases. The CDR3 protein is CASSQETVPYEQYF. DNA of the CDR3: TGCGCCAGCAGCCAGGAGACAGTCCCCTACGAGCAGTACTTC.

V gene TRBV28 combines with J gene TRBJ1-6, with D tentatively TRBD1 (5 bases). Germline V gives CDR1 MDHEN, CDR2 SYDVKM. This CDR3 has 14 amino acids. V dropped 4 bases and J dropped 9 bases, with 13 bases sitting between them. The CDR3 loop is CASSSTTRVSPLHF. CDR3 nucleotides: TGTGCCAGCAGTTCGACCACCAGGGTTTCACCCCTCCACTTT.

This clone has a single count. The chain employs TRBV9 and TRBJ2-1, with D maybe TRBD1 (5 bases). The germline CDR1 and CDR2 sequences are SGDLS and YYNGEE. This CDR3 has 15 residues. V was clipped by 4 bases and J by 7 bases, with 18 bases between them. As DNA, the CDR3 is TGTGCCAGCAGCCCTGTCCTAGGCAGGGCAAATGAGCAGTTCTTC. Residues: CASSPVLGRANEQFF.

The V gene is TRBV29-1, the J gene TRBJ1-2, with a possible D match to TRBD1 (6 bases). Germline assignment: CDR1 SQVTM and CDR2 ANQGSEA. Trimming pared 3 bases from V and 4 bases from J, leaving 18 bases between. This CDR3 comprises 15 residues. CDR3 loop: CSVDGQILSFYGYTF. DNA of the CDR3: TGCAGCGTTGATGGACAGATCTTATCCTTCTATGGCTACACCTTC.

The gene calls are TRBV6-1 and TRBJ2-3; 13 bases are shared with TRBD2. The CDR3 totals 15 residues. Germline V gene sequence: CDR1 MNHNS, CDR2 SASEGT. With 6 bases clipped from V and 5 bases from J, the junction kept 5 bases outside the gene matches. The CDR3: CASRRLAGGGDTQYF. CDR3 in DNA: TGTGCCAGCAGGAGACTAGCGGGAGGAGGAGATACGCAGTATTTT.

The table lists this clone with a few counts. This chain uses TRBV29-1 with TRBJ2-2; TRBD2 matches at 7 bases. The ends lost 4 bases at V and 7 bases at J; junction bases unmatched: 6. The length of the CDR3 is 13 residues. Germline V gene data show CDR1 as SQVTM and CDR2 as ANQGSEA. DNA for the CDR3: TGCAGCGTTGCTAGCGGAGGAGGCGGGGAGCTGTTTTTT. Amino acids: CSVASGGGGELFF.

The V gene is TRBV28, the J gene TRBJ2-1; 10 nucleotides agree with TRBD2. V was pared by 3 bases and J by 4 bases, with 6 bases of the junction left unmatched. The V gene's germline CDR1 is MDHEN and CDR2 SYDVKM. The CDR3 runs to 16 residues. Here the CDR3 reads CASSFPSGGSYNEQFF. CDR3 in DNA: TGTGCCAGCAGTTTCCCTAGCGGGGGATCTTACAATGAGCAGTTCTTC.

V is TRBV28 and J is TRBJ2-3; D may be TRBD1 (6 bases). Germline V gives CDR1 MDHEN, CDR2 SYDVKM. Trimming stripped 6 bases from V and 6 bases from J, with 16 bases between. The CDR3 runs to 14 residues. The CDR3 here is CASRPNRDSDTQYF. The CDR3 DNA follows: TGTGCCAGCAGGCCTAACAGGGATAGTGATACGCAGTATTTT.

The sample holds one count of this clone. One end of the junction varies from germline; a read error may be responsible. This rearrangement joins TRBV5-1 to TRBJ2-3; D is possibly TRBD1 or TRBD2 (6 bases each). Germline CDR1 and CDR2: SGHRS and YFSETQ. The CDR3 totals 15 residues. The CDR3 DNA reads as TGCGCCAGCATCTTGGGGGGCTTCAGCACAGATACGCAGTATTTT. Residues: CASILGGFSTDTQYF.